Below, 20 T cell receptor beta chains from the same sample are listed, as sequenced in a study of CD8 T cells in ankylosing spondylitis. TCRdb used MiXCR to reprocess the 5' RACE reads, holding one entry per CDR3 protein. This sample has 250,000 to 400,000 distinct CDR3 sequences, with roughly 10% found just once. Sequenced: blood, either unsorted or a sorted T cell fraction (not recorded which). These receptors came from a female donor with ankylosing spondylitis or in good health (not recorded which).

This clonotype appeared many times. The chain has TRBV10-3 and TRBJ2-1; TRBD1 might be the D (6 bases). The CDR3 is 13 amino acids. Germline V gene lookup returns CDR1 ENHRY and CDR2 SYGVKD. Deletions cut 1 base from V and 9 bases from J, with 10 bases between. The CDR3 DNA reads TGTGCCATCAGTGAGTACAGGGAGTCTGAGCAGTTCTTC. Translating gives CAISEYRESEQFF.

The V gene is TRBV7-2, the J gene TRBJ2-1; D ambiguous. Trimming stripped 4 bases from V and 4 bases from J, with 8 bases between. Germline V CDR1 and CDR2: SGHTA, FQGNSA. The CDR3 extends over 13 amino acids. CDR3 protein: CASSSKRYNEQFF. Here the CDR3 DNA reads TGTGCCAGCAGCTCGAAACGGTACAATGAGCAGTTCTTC.

This clonotype was recorded at least ten times. This sequence joins TRBV19 and TRBJ2-2; D perhaps matches TRBD1 (5 bases). The CDR3 sequence is 13 residues long. The germline CDR1 and CDR2 sequences are LNHDA and SQIVND (reference sequence). Deletions cut 8 bases from V and 5 bases from J, with 12 bases between. CDR3 loop: CASRQGSTGELFF. The CDR3 DNA sequence: TGTGCCAGTCGCCAGGGCTCTACCGGGGAGCTGTTTTTT. Full variable domain (missing parts from reference TRBV19 and TRBJ2-2): DGGITQSPKYLFRKEGQNVTLSCEQNLNHDAMYWYRQDPGQGLRLIYYSQIVNDFQKGDIAEGYSVSREKKESFPLTVTSAQKNPTAFYLCASRQGSTGELFFGEGSRLTVL.

This clonotype has at least ten counts. The V and J genes are TRBV20-1 and TRBJ2-1; 9 nucleotides line up with TRBD2. Per germline, CDR1 DFQATT and CDR2 SNEGSKA (reference sequence). The CDR3 spans 13 residues. Trimming took 6 bases from V and 8 from J; bases not matched to a gene: 8. CDR3 in amino acids: CSAGSGGRDEQFF. The DNA of the CDR3 is TGCAGTGCCGGGAGCGGGGGGAGGGATGAGCAGTTCTTC.

There are many counts of this clonotype. The rearrangement links TRBV5-1 to TRBJ2-1, with D perhaps TRBD2 (6 bases). Germline CDR1 reads SGHRS; CDR2 reads YFSETQ. The germline V and J ends were trimmed by 0 bases and 7 bases, with 11 bases remaining between them. The CDR3 is made up of 14 amino acids. The CDR3 spells CASSLGGLSNEQFF. The CDR3 DNA is TGCGCCAGCAGCTTGGGGGGACTGTCAAATGAGCAGTTCTTC.

The CDR3 DNA reads as TGCGCCAGCAGCTTGGATTTGGTCGGGCAGGGAGAGACCCAGTACTTC. This codes for CASSLDLVGQGETQYF. The chain employs TRBV5-1 and TRBJ2-5; tentatively, D is TRBD1 (5 bases). CDR1 and CDR2 (germline): SGHRS, YFSETQ. The CDR3 loop spans 16 amino acids. Trimming took off 0 bases at V and 4 bases at J, with 16 bases between the two ends.

This chain joins TRBV11-1 and TRBJ2-1, with TRBD1 matching over 7 bases. The germline V gene has CDR1 SGHAT and CDR2 FQDESV (reference sequence). With 2 bases clipped from V and 8 bases from J, the junction kept 18 bases outside the gene matches. The CDR3 runs 18 residues. This CDR3 reads CASSLFSQGGQVKDEQFF. For the CDR3, the DNA is TGTGCCAGCAGCTTATTCTCCCAGGGCGGACAGGTAAAGGATGAGCAGTTCTTC.

This clonotype was counted many times. J is TRBJ2-7 and V is TRBV7-8; D unresolved. The germline CDR1 and CDR2 sequences are SGHVS and FQNEAQ. The CDR3 consists of 13 residues. The V end lost 1 base, the J end lost 2 bases, and 6 bases lay between the germline ends. The DNA of the CDR3 is TGTGCCAGCAGCTTAGTCAGCGCCTACGAGCAGTACTTC. It specifies CASSLVSAYEQYF.

This clonotype was recorded many times. The rearrangement joins TRBV20-1 to TRBJ2-3; possible D gene TRBD1, 6 bases. Germline V lookup: CDR1 DFQATT, CDR2 SNEGSKA (reference sequence). V was trimmed by 4 bases and J by 5 bases, leaving 16 bases between them. This CDR3 contains 14 residues. Here the CDR3 reads CSATPERGQDTQYF. CDR3 DNA: TGCAGTGCTACTCCAGAGAGGGGACAAGATACGCAGTATTTT.

Remarks on this clonotype: A read error may account for a junction end that differs from germline. The rearrangement links TRBV20-1 to TRBJ2-1; tentative D call: TRBD2 (5 bases). CDR1 is DFQATT and CDR2 is SNEGSKA in the germline V gene (reference sequence). The CDR3 sequence is 14 residues long. The DNA for the CDR3 is TGCAGCGCTAGCCGGGAAACCTCCTACAATGAGCTGTTCTTC. It yields the protein CSASRETSYNELFF.

This clonotype was counted between two and nine times. This chain joins TRBV12-3 or TRBV12-4 and TRBJ2-2; the D call may be TRBD1 or TRBD2 (5 bases each). The V end was cut by 10 bases, the J end by 1 base, with 13 bases between. CDR3 length: 14 amino acids. In nucleotides, the CDR3 is TGTGCCATCCCCCCTGGGGGGAACACCGGGGAGCTGTTTTTT. Translating it yields CAIPPGGNTGELFF.

The V gene is TRBV15, the J gene TRBJ2-1, with 10 bases aligning to TRBD1. The V and J ends lost 1 base and 6 bases, in that order; junction bases with no gene match: 3. There are 15 residues in the CDR3. CDR1 is LNHNV and CDR2 is YYDKDF in the germline V gene (reference sequence). CDR3 sequence: CATSRAGTGANEQFF. The DNA of the CDR3 is TGTGCCACCAGCAGAGCTGGGACAGGGGCCAATGAGCAGTTCTTC.

This clonotype was seen at least ten times. The V call is TRBV29-1, the J call TRBJ2-7; D unresolved. The CDR3 is 12 residues long. Germline V gene sequence: CDR1 SQVTM, CDR2 ANQGSEA. Trimming cost V 4 bases and J 2 bases, with 9 bases left between them. CDR3 DNA sequence: TGCAGCGTTGGAGAAGGGACCTACGAGCAGTACTTC. Protein sequence: CSVGEGTYEQYF.

This clonotype came up many times. The rearrangement links TRBV20-1 to TRBJ2-7; 9 bases fit TRBD1. CDR1 is DFQATT and CDR2 is SNEGSKA in the germline V gene (reference sequence). V gave up 6 bases and J gave up 1 base; unmatched junction bases: 7. The CDR3 is 14 residues long. CDR3 bases: TGCAGTGCCCCTGCGGGACAGGGTTCCTACGAGCAGTACTTC. It codes for CSAPAGQGSYEQYF.

This clonotype has only a few counts. This sequence joins TRBV6-1 and TRBJ1-6, with D perhaps TRBD1 (6 bases). The germline gives CDR1 MNHNS, CDR2 SASEGT. The CDR3 extends over 14 amino acids. V was clipped by 6 bases and J by 6 bases, with 12 bases between them. DNA of the CDR3: TGTGCCAGCAGGGCTACAGGGAGTAATTCACCCCTCCACTTT. Protein sequence: CASRATGSNSPLHF.

The chain uses TRBV18 and TRBJ1-5, with a weak D call TRBD1 (5 bases). This CDR3 contains 14 residues. V gave up 3 bases and J gave up 10 bases, with 16 bases separating them. Germline-derived CDR1 and CDR2 are KGHSH and LQKENI. CDR3 coding DNA: TGTGCCAGCTCACCCTCAGGGCCTAGGGACCCCCAGCATTTT. It translates to CASSPSGPRDPQHF.

This clonotype was detected ten times or more. V gene TRBV20-1 combines with J gene TRBJ2-7; the D call may be TRBD1 or TRBD2 (5 bases each). The CDR3 sequence is 12 residues long. With 5 bases removed from V and 3 bases from J, the gap between germline ends came to 11 bases. CDR1 is DFQATT, CDR2 SNEGSKA, per germline (reference sequence). The CDR3 loop is CSARDPGYEQYF. The CDR3 DNA reads as TGCAGTGCTCGGGACCCGGGCTACGAGCAGTACTTC.

This clonotype was detected a few times. Written as DNA, the CDR3 is TGTGCCAGCAGTGACCGGGTTAGCTACAATCAGCCCCAGCATTTT. This gives the protein CASSDRVSYNQPQHF. This chain uses TRBV2 with TRBJ1-5; no clear D gene. Trimming shortened V by 3 bases and J by 3 bases, and 12 bases separated the two germline ends. The germline V gene has CDR1 SNHLY and CDR2 FYNNEI. This CDR3 is 15 amino acids long.

The CDR3 nucleotides are TGTGCCAGCAGTTTACGGACACCTCGGGACACCGGGGAGCTGTTTTTT. Translated: CASSLRTPRDTGELFF. The genes are TRBV27 and TRBJ2-2, with D possibly being TRBD1 (5 bases). The CDR3 totals 16 residues. Germline assignment: CDR1 MNHEY and CDR2 SMNVEV (reference sequence). Trimming stripped 2 bases from V and 3 bases from J, with 13 bases between.

At least ten counts were recorded for this clonotype. The rearrangement links TRBV20-1 to TRBJ2-1, with D unresolved. Germline V CDR1 and CDR2: DFQATT, SNEGSKA (reference sequence). The CDR3 runs to 14 residues. V gave up 4 bases and J gave up 8 bases, with 18 bases separating them. The CDR3 here is CSATDHLIVYEQFF. The CDR3 DNA follows: TGCAGTGCTACGGACCATCTTATAGTGTATGAGCAGTTCTTC.